This TCR beta chain emerged from a study of CD8 T cells in Susac syndrome. The CDR3 totals 14 residues. After removal of 6 bases from V and 2 bases from J, the junction contained 6 bases not matched to a gene. Looked up from germline, CDR1 is SNHLY and CDR2 is FYNNEI. RNA totalling about 0.5 to 1 ug underwent reverse transcription with random hexamers. TCRdb independently ran MiXCR on the immunoSEQ multiplex PCR reads; one entry per CDR3 protein. The sample carries hundreds of thousands of distinct CDR3 sequences, roughly 93% recorded once. The chain is built from TRBV2 and TRBJ2-5; TRBD2 agrees at 7 bases. This clonotype was sampled from a human donor with multiple sclerosis. Sequenced: CD4+ T cells from PBMCs. CDR3 nucleotides: TGTGCCAGCAGAAATGGGGGACTACAAGAGACCCAGTACTTC. This translates into CASRNGGLQETQYF.